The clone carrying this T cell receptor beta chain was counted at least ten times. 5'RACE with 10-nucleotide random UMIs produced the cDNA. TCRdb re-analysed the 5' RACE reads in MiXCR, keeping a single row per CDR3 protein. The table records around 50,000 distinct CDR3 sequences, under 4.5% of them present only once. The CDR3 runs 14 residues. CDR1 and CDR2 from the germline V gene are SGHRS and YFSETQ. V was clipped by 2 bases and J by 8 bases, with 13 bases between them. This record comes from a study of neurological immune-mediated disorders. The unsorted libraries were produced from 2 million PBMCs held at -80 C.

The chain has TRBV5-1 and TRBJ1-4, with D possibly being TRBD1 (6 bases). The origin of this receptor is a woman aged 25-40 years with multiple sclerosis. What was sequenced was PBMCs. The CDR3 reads CASSLQGGSEKLFF. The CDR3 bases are TGCGCCAGCAGCTTACAGGGCGGCAGCGAAAAACTGTTTTTT.